A single sample gave rise to the 32 T cell receptor beta chains below, sequenced in a study of metastatic and nonmetastatic thyroid tumors. TCRdb re-analyzed the PCR reads using MiXCR. The repertoire holds about 20,000 clones, with more than 15% as singletons. No patient received treatment before thyroid surgery. The sample consisted of tumor tissue. These receptors all stem from a female donor with papillary thyroid cancer or a benign thyroid nodule (not recorded which). Some clones in this sample may be carry-over from other donors' samples.

This clone was detected a few times. A junction end diverges from the germline sequence, so it may reflect a read error. This chain connects TRBV15 to TRBJ2-7; possibly TRBD1 or TRBD2 for D (5 bases each). CDR1 is LNHNV and CDR2 is YYDKDF in the germline V gene (reference sequence). The length of the CDR3 is 15 residues. The DNA for the CDR3 is TGTGCCACCAGCAGAGAGGGGGTGTCTACCTACGATCAGTACTTC. Protein product: CATSREGVSTYDQYF.

This clone came up many times. This sequence joins TRBV10-1 and TRBJ2-3, with a weak D call TRBD1 (5 bases). With 3 bases removed from V and 2 bases from J, the gap between germline ends came to 6 bases. The CDR3 totals 13 residues. Germline loops: CDR1 WNHNN, CDR2 SYGVQD (reference sequence). The CDR3 coding sequence is TGCGCCAGCAGTGAAGGGGACACAGATACGCAGTATTTT. This sequence encodes CASSEGDTDTQYF.

This clone showed up many times. The chain recombines TRBV19 with TRBJ2-5, with 16 bases identical to TRBD2. The CDR3 length is 16 residues. The V segment lost 4 bases and the J segment 5 bases; nucleotides outside the gene matches: 4. The V gene's germline CDR1 is LNHDA and CDR2 SQIVND (reference sequence). CDR3 residues: CASSTGTSGRAETQYF. DNA for the CDR3: TGTGCCAGTAGTACCGGGACTAGCGGGAGGGCCGAGACCCAGTACTTC.

In regard to this clone: This sequence may be a read error, since a much larger clone differs from it by one base. V gene TRBV20-1 combines with J gene TRBJ2-1, with a weak D call TRBD2 (7 bases). The CDR3 runs 15 residues. Germline-derived CDR1 and CDR2 are DFQATT and SNEGSKA (reference sequence). Trimming stripped 5 bases from V and 5 bases from J, with 19 bases between. The CDR3, as DNA: TGCAGTGCTGACGGACTAGAGGGGGTCGACAATGAGCAGTTCTTC. Amino acid sequence: CSADGLEGVDNEQFF.

This clone was found many times. This chain uses TRBV6-2 or TRBV6-3 with TRBJ2-3, with D perhaps given as TRBD1 or TRBD2 (6 bases each). Per germline, CDR1 MNHEY and CDR2 SVGEGT. Trimming removed 6 bases at V and 1 base at J, with 17 bases between. The CDR3 totals 16 residues. In nucleotides, the CDR3 is TGTGCCAGCAGGAAGGACGGGGGCTCTGGCACAGATACGCAGTATTTT. Translating it yields CASRKDGGSGTDTQYF.

This clone was seen at least ten times. The chain recombines TRBV11-2 with TRBJ2-7; 10 bases are a match to TRBD2. Germline V gives CDR1 SGHAT, CDR2 FQNNGV. The junction had 10 bases not matched to a gene; V was cut back by 1 base and J by 7 bases. The CDR3 is made up of 16 amino acids. In DNA form, the CDR3 reads TGTGCCAGCAGCTTAGTCGGGACTAGCGCTATAAGGGAGCAGTACTTC. It codes for CASSLVGTSAIREQYF.

This clone was seen at least ten times. The chain uses TRBV28 and TRBJ2-2, with D possibly being TRBD1 (5 bases). The germline V and J ends were trimmed by 4 bases and 5 bases, with 8 bases remaining between them. Germline CDR1 MDHEN, CDR2 SYDVKM. The CDR3 is 13 amino acids. CDR3 region: CASSSPGTGELFF. The CDR3 nucleotides read TGTGCCAGCAGTTCTCCAGGGACCGGGGAGCTGTTTTTT. Variable domain in full (rest from reference TRBV28 and TRBJ2-2): DVKVTQSSRYLVKRTGEKVFLECVQDMDHENMFWYRQDPGLGLRLIYFSYDVKMKEKGDIPEGYSVSREKKERFSLILESASTNQTSMYLCASSSPGTGELFFGEGSRLTVL.

There are many counts of this clone. The rearrangement links TRBV30 to TRBJ2-2; 8 nucleotides line up with TRBD1. Germline lookup yields CDR1 GTSNPN and CDR2 SVGIG (reference sequence). The CDR3 sequence is 15 residues long. With 3 bases clipped from V and 8 bases from J, the junction kept 11 bases outside the gene matches. The CDR3 sequence is CAWSGYDRGAGELFF. Here the CDR3 DNA reads TGTGCCTGGAGCGGATACGACAGGGGCGCAGGGGAGCTGTTTTTT.

This clone appeared a single time. Given a much more abundant clone one base away, this may be a read error. The sample carries other DNA sequences with the same CDR3. The rearrangement links TRBV11-1 to TRBJ2-3; D is uncertain. This CDR3 is 17 amino acids long. The germline gives CDR1 SGHAT, CDR2 FQDESV (reference sequence). The DNA for the CDR3 is TGTGCCAGCACTCCAGCCTTGGGTGCGGAAAGCACAGATACGCACTATTTT. It codes for CASTPALGAESTDTHYF.

The sample holds many counts of this clone. The gene calls are TRBV7-8 and TRBJ2-5; D perhaps matches TRBD2 (7 bases). The CDR3 runs 18 residues. CDR1 is SGHVS, CDR2 FQNEAQ, per germline. The V end lost 3 bases, the J end lost 1 base, and 21 bases lay between the germline ends. The CDR3 bases are TGTGCCAGCAGCTTTTTTAAGCGGGCAAGGGGGGGCCAAGAGACCCAGTACTTC. This gives the protein CASSFFKRARGGQETQYF. The whole variable domain, filled in from reference TRBV7-8 and TRBJ2-5, reads GAGVSQSPRYKVAKRGQDVALRCDPISGHVSLFWYQQALGQGPEFLTYFQNEAQLDKSGLPSDRFFAERPEGSVSTLKIQRTQQEDSAVYLCASSFFKRARGGQETQYFGPGTRLLVL.

The sample holds a few counts of this clone. The germline gene is not matched at one end of the junction; a read error may be the cause. V gene TRBV30 combines with J gene TRBJ2-7; tentative D call: TRBD2 (6 bases). Germline CDR1 reads GTSNPN; CDR2 reads SVGIG (reference sequence). The length of the CDR3 is 14 residues. Written as DNA, the CDR3 is TGTGACTGGAGTATTAATAGCGGAGCCTACGAGCAGTACTTC. This sequence encodes CDWSINSGAYEQYF.

This clone was picked up many times. The V gene is TRBV6-1, the J gene TRBJ2-7, with 8 bases that match TRBD1. Germline CDR1 MNHNS, CDR2 SASEGT. The J segment lost 3 bases and the V segment lost 8 bases, leaving 0 bases of the junction unmatched. There are 11 residues in the CDR3. Here the CDR3 reads CASGQGYEQYF. CDR3 bases: TGTGCCAGCGGACAGGGCTACGAGCAGTACTTC.

This clone was counted ten times or more. The chain joins TRBV20-1 to TRBJ1-2, with D hard to call. This CDR3 spans 14 amino acids. V was shortened by 0 bases and J by 8 bases, with 16 bases between the two germline ends. CDR1 and CDR2 (germline): DFQATT, SNEGSKA (reference sequence). Here the CDR3 DNA reads TGCAGTGCTAGAGATCATTTTGGGCGGAAGGGCTACACCTTC. It yields the protein CSARDHFGRKGYTF.

Details on this clone: The junction shows a germline mismatch at one end, possibly a read error. The chain carries TRBV29-1 and TRBJ1-6; the match to TRBD1 covers 8 bases. Germline V gene data show CDR1 as SQVTM and CDR2 as ANQGSEA. The CDR3 spans 13 residues. The CDR3 DNA reads as TGCGGCGTTGGACAGGGTTATGATTCACCCCTCCACTTT. Encoded protein: CGVGQGYDSPLHF.

This clone was counted at least ten times. The chain combines TRBV5-1 with TRBJ1-6, with 8 bases aligning to TRBD1. The J segment lost 2 bases and the V segment lost 1 base, leaving 5 bases of the junction unmatched. The CDR3 is 17 amino acids. In germline, CDR1 is SGHRS, CDR2 YFSETQ. The CDR3 DNA sequence: TGCGCCAGCAGCTTGAGCCAGGGGGCCCCCTATAATTCACCCCTCCACTTT. It is translated as CASSLSQGAPYNSPLHF.

This clone was observed a few times. The chain is built from TRBV6-1 and TRBJ1-1; weak D call: TRBD1 (6 bases). Germline loops: CDR1 MNHNS, CDR2 SASEGT. This CDR3 spans 13 amino acids. V lost 3 bases, J lost 7 bases, and 12 bases lay in between. The CDR3 DNA sequence: TGTGCCAGCAGTGACAAGGGGGGTAATGAAGCTTTCTTT. Its translation: CASSDKGGNEAFF.

This clone has a count of ten or more. The V gene is TRBV5-1, the J gene TRBJ1-3, with unresolved D. The CDR3 is 15 amino acids. Trimming shortened V by 3 bases and J by 3 bases, and 13 bases separated the two germline ends. From germline, CDR1 is SGHRS and CDR2 YFSETQ. This CDR3 reads CASSSLGLDGNTIYF. The DNA of the CDR3 is TGCGCCAGCAGCTCCCTAGGTTTGGATGGAAACACCATATATTTT.

The V call is TRBV30, the J call TRBJ1-1, with D tentatively TRBD1 (6 bases). Germline V gene sequence: CDR1 GTSNPN, CDR2 SVGIG (reference sequence). There are 14 residues in the CDR3. The V end lost 7 bases, the J end lost 1 base, and 16 bases lay between the germline ends. CDR3: CALTYLTGNTEAFF. CDR3 in DNA: TGTGCCTTGACCTACCTGACAGGGAACACTGAAGCTTTCTTT. Using reference TRBV30 and TRBJ1-1 for the parts outside the CDR3, the full variable domain is SQTIHQWPATLVQPVGSPLSLECTVEGTSNPNLYWYRQAAGRGLQLLFYSVGIGQISSEVPQNLSASRPQDRQFILSSKKLLLSDSGFYLCALTYLTGNTEAFFGQGTRLTVV.

The chain has TRBV3-1 and TRBJ1-1, with 8 positions matching TRBD1. This CDR3 region has 13 residues. Germline V CDR1 and CDR2: LGHDT, YNNKEL (reference sequence). V lost 7 bases, J lost 10 bases, and 11 bases stayed unmatched. As DNA, the CDR3 is TGTGCCAGCATTCAAGGTCAGGGGGCGCGAGCTTTCTTT. Amino acids: CASIQGQGARAFF.

In its sample, this clone was seen many times. The V gene is TRBV2, the J gene TRBJ1-1; TRBD1 matches 8 bases. Germline loops: CDR1 SNHLY, CDR2 FYNNEI. The CDR3 loop spans 14 amino acids. The J segment lost 2 bases and the V segment lost 5 bases, leaving 4 bases of the junction unmatched. The CDR3: CASSRDRRNTEAFF. The CDR3 nucleotides read TGTGCCAGCAGTAGGGACAGGAGAAACACTGAAGCTTTCTTT.

This clone has more than one count but fewer than ten. The chain employs TRBV12-3 or TRBV12-4 and TRBJ2-1; TRBD2 aligns across 9 bases. V lost 7 bases and J lost 4; bases outside the gene matches: 11. The CDR3 sequence is 16 residues long. As DNA, the CDR3 is TGTGCCAGCACCCTCCGGAGCGGGGGGTTTTACAATGAGCAGTTCTTC. Its protein is CASTLRSGGFYNEQFF.

This clone was observed many times. The chain joins TRBV6-1 to TRBJ2-3; 7 bases are shared with TRBD1. Germline-derived CDR1 and CDR2 are MNHNS and SASEGT. V was pared by 8 bases and J by 3 bases, with 2 bases of the junction left unmatched. The CDR3 consists of 12 residues. The CDR3, as DNA: TGTGCCAGCCAGGGGGATACAGATACGCAGTATTTT. Translation gives CASQGDTDTQYF.

This clone was found many times. The chain links TRBV7-8 to TRBJ1-1; unclear D gene. Germline V lookup: CDR1 SGHVS, CDR2 FQNEAQ. The CDR3 is 14 amino acids. Trimming removed 1 base at V and 1 base at J, with 7 bases between. CDR3 region: CASSLDGPNTEAFF. In nucleotides, the CDR3 is TGTGCCAGCAGCTTAGACGGTCCGAACACTGAAGCTTTCTTT. The whole variable domain, filled in from reference TRBV7-8 and TRBJ1-1, reads GAGVSQSPRYKVAKRGQDVALRCDPISGHVSLFWYQQALGQGPEFLTYFQNEAQLDKSGLPSDRFFAERPEGSVSTLKIQRTQQEDSAVYLCASSLDGPNTEAFFGQGTRLTVV.

This clone has just a few counts. A much larger clone lies one base from this, so it may be a read error. The conserved phenylalanine or tryptophan is not found at the CDR3 terminus, so this likely reflects a read error. This chain joins TRBV27 and TRBJ2-5; 9 bases are a match to TRBD1. The V segment lost 5 bases and the J segment 4 bases; nucleotides outside the gene matches: 8. CDR1 and CDR2 from the germline V gene are MNHEY and SMNVEV (reference sequence). The CDR3 runs to 15 residues. CDR3 nucleotides: TGTGCCAGCAGTCCCAGGGACAGGGCAGGAGAGACCCAGTACCTC. This gives the protein CASSPRDRAGETQYL.

This clone has a single count. J is TRBJ1-5 and V is TRBV20-1; TRBD1 aligns across 7 bases. Trimming at V came to 3 bases and at J to 4 bases, leaving 12 bases not matched to a gene. The germline gives CDR1 DFQATT, CDR2 SNEGSKA (reference sequence). CDR3 length: 16 amino acids. CDR3 loop: CSASNEGARGNQPQHF. The CDR3, as DNA: TGCAGTGCTAGCAACGAGGGGGCAAGGGGAAATCAGCCCCAGCATTTT.

The sample holds a few counts of this clone. A read error may be the cause here, since a much bigger clone is one base away. The J gene is TRBJ2-1, the V gene TRBV19, with a possible D match to TRBD1 (5 bases). Trimming shortened V by 5 bases and J by 8 bases, and 19 bases separated the two germline ends. This CDR3 comprises 15 residues. The germline V gene has CDR1 LNHDA and CDR2 SQIVND (reference sequence). This CDR3 is CASSVGQLTYDEQFF. The CDR3 coding sequence is TGTGCCAGTAGTGTCGGACAATTAACATACGATGAGCAGTTCTTC.

Ten or more counts support this clone. The rearrangement links TRBV20-1 to TRBJ2-7, with D perhaps matching TRBD1 (5 bases). Germline assignment: CDR1 DFQATT and CDR2 SNEGSKA (reference sequence). Trimming removed 0 bases at V and 5 bases at J, with 17 bases between. CDR3 size: 15 residues. DNA for the CDR3: TGCAGTGCTAGAGAGGTCGTGACAGATGGCGACGAGCAGTACTTC. Its protein product is CSAREVVTDGDEQYF.

The sample holds many counts of this clone. The chain employs TRBV25-1 and TRBJ2-2; 9 bases agree with TRBD1. This CDR3 comprises 17 residues. The J segment lost 0 bases and the V segment lost 3 bases, leaving 5 bases of the junction unmatched. Germline V lookup: CDR1 MGHDK, CDR2 SYGVNS. The CDR3 bases are TGTGCCAGCAGTGAGGTCAGGACAGGGGCGAACACCGGGGAGCTGTTTTTT. Amino acids: CASSEVRTGANTGELFF.

Relative to its sample, this clone is medium-sized (0.01 to 0.1%). V and J are TRBV12-3 or TRBV12-4 and TRBJ2-7, with D possibly matching TRBD2 (5 bases). The ends were cut back, 5 bases at V and 3 bases at J, with 14 bases in the middle. The CDR3 totals 14 residues. The CDR3 spells CASSATPRDYEQYF. The CDR3 DNA reads as TGTGCCAGCAGTGCGACCCCGAGGGACTACGAGCAGTACTTC.

At least ten counts were recorded for this clone. The V gene is TRBV4-1, the J gene TRBJ2-7; D is uncertain. Germline lookup yields CDR1 MGHRA and CDR2 YSYEKL. The CDR3 contains 16 residues. V gave up 0 bases and J gave up 2 bases, with 14 bases separating them. The CDR3 region is CASSQDEAGPTYEQYF. Here the CDR3 DNA reads TGCGCCAGCAGCCAAGATGAGGCAGGTCCTACCTACGAGCAGTACTTC.

This clone occurred many times. The genes are TRBV5-6 and TRBJ2-5; perhaps TRBD1 as D (6 bases). The V gene lost 0 bases and the J gene lost 2 bases, with 14 bases spanning the gap. The germline V gene encodes CDR1 SGHDT and CDR2 YYEEEE. This CDR3 contains 16 residues. The DNA for the CDR3 is TGTGCCAGCAGCTTGGTATCCGGGCAGGGGCAAGAGACCCAGTACTTC. It codes for CASSLVSGQGQETQYF.

This clone showed up just a few times. V and J are TRBV9 and TRBJ2-3; 8 nucleotides align to TRBD1. This CDR3 has 16 amino acids. From germline, CDR1 is SGDLS and CDR2 YYNGEE. Trimming cost V 4 bases and J 5 bases; bases outside gene matches: 12. DNA for the CDR3: TGTGCCAGCAGCCAGGTGGGACAGGATTTTGGAGATACGCAGTATTTT. Translation gives CASSQVGQDFGDTQYF.